Shown below are 32 T cell receptor beta chains from a single sample sequenced in a study of CD8+CD57+ T cells in acquired aplastic anemia. Researchers used genomic DNA as the template to profile TCR beta VDJ and CDR3. Each CDR3 protein gets one entry after TCRdb re-called the reads with MiXCR. The sample has some 200,000 distinct CDR3 sequences, roughly 50% seen once. Patients chosen for sequencing had shown CD8+CD57+ cell expansion by flow cytometry. Sequenced input: sorted CD4+, CD8+, or CD8+CD57+ T cells (not recorded which) from PBMCs. All receptors come from a human donor with aplastic anemia.

This clonotype was seen a few times. Given a much more abundant clone one base away, this may be a read error. The chain recombines TRBV30 with TRBJ2-7, with D possibly matching TRBD1 (6 bases). Germline V CDR1 and CDR2: GTSNPN, SVGIG (reference sequence). The CDR3 sequence is 12 residues long. Trimming took off 7 bases at V and 1 base at J, with 11 bases between the two ends. The chain's CDR3 is CASRQDSYEQYV. The CDR3 DNA sequence: TGTGCCTCTCGACAGGATTCCTACGAGCAGTACGTC.

For this clonotype: This may be a read error, as it is one base from a much larger clone. This chain uses TRBV19 with TRBJ2-1, with TRBD1 matching over 10 bases. Germline values: CDR1 LNHDA, CDR2 SQIVND (reference sequence). This CDR3 spans 16 amino acids. V shed 4 bases and J 9 bases; nucleotides not matched to a gene: 12. The DNA for the CDR3 is TGTGCCAGTAGTACCAGACAGGGGGCGCGGTGGAGTGAGCAGTTCTTC. Translated: CASSTRQGARWSEQFF. The entire variable domain, with the rest obtained from reference TRBV19 and TRBJ2-1, is as follows: DGGITQSPKYLFRKEGQNVTLSCEQNLNHDAMYWYRQDPGQGLRLIYYSQIVNDFQKGDIAEGYSVSREKKESFPLTVTSAQKNPTAFYLCASSTRQGARWSEQFFGPGTRLTVL.

Written as DNA, the CDR3 is TGTGCCAGCAGCTTAGCAGGGCAGCAAGAGACCCAGTACTTC. Translation: CASSLAGQQETQYF. This rearrangement joins TRBV7-8 to TRBJ2-5, with D hard to call. Germline V gene lookup returns CDR1 SGHVS and CDR2 FQNEAQ. This CDR3 region has 14 residues. Trimming removed 0 bases at V and 2 bases at J, with 7 bases between. The full variable domain, in which reference TRBV7-8 and TRBJ2-5 provide the parts outside the CDR3, is GAGVSQSPRYKVAKRGQDVALRCDPISGHVSLFWYQQALGQGPEFLTYFQNEAQLDKSGLPSDRFFAERPEGSVSTLKIQRTQQEDSAVYLCASSLAGQQETQYFGPGTRLLVL.

This clonotype was seen repeatedly, ten times or more. The chain couples TRBV24-1 to TRBJ2-1; 10 bases match TRBD1. The CDR3 runs to 15 residues. CDR1 and CDR2 from the germline V gene are KGHDR and SFDVKD. V dropped 3 bases and J dropped 7; count of bases not matched to a gene: 5. The CDR3 sequence is CATSDAGQGSNEQFF. CDR3 bases: TGTGCCACCAGTGATGCGGGACAGGGGTCAAATGAGCAGTTCTTC.

This clonotype was seen many times. The chain carries TRBV7-2 and TRBJ2-5, with D uncertain. Germline V gene sequence: CDR1 SGHTA, CDR2 FQGNSA. The CDR3 covers 11 residues. The V gene lost 2 bases and the J gene lost 5 bases, with 3 bases spanning the gap. The CDR3 loop is CASSLSETQYF. The CDR3 nucleotides are TGTGCCAGCAGCTTATCTGAGACCCAGTACTTC.

This clonotype was seen repeatedly, ten times or more. The rearrangement uses TRBV27 and TRBJ2-7, with 12 bases that match TRBD2. This CDR3 spans 15 amino acids. CDR1 is MNHEY and CDR2 is SMNVEV in the germline V gene (reference sequence). V trimming: 5 bases; J trimming: 3 bases; junction bases outside the gene matches: 5. The CDR3 is CASSPRLAGVYEQYF. The CDR3 DNA is TGTGCCAGCAGTCCGAGACTAGCGGGAGTCTACGAGCAGTACTTC.

This clonotype appeared many times. The rearrangement joins TRBV5-1 to TRBJ2-3, with D unresolved. The CDR3 has 15 amino acids. Germline V gives CDR1 SGHRS, CDR2 YFSETQ. V gave up 0 bases and J gave up 2 bases, with 10 bases separating them. This CDR3 is CASSLDPPTTDTQYF. CDR3 sequence (DNA): TGCGCCAGCAGCTTGGACCCGCCCACCACAGATACGCAGTATTTT.

This clonotype appeared once. The V and J genes are TRBV10-1 and TRBJ1-5; 9 bases fit TRBD1. Germline lookup yields CDR1 WNHNN and CDR2 SYGVQD (reference sequence). There are 16 residues in the CDR3. The CDR3 reads CASREGTGNSNQPQHF. For the CDR3, the DNA is TGCGCAAGCCGTGAGGGGACAGGGAATAGCAATCAGCCCCAGCATTTT.

Many counts were recorded for this clonotype. The CDR3 DNA reads TGTGCCAGTACCTCCGGCGGGGGACGCTCCTACAATGAGCAGTTCTTC. This translates into CASTSGGGRSYNEQFF. The J gene is TRBJ2-1, the V gene TRBV19; 7 positions agree with TRBD2. Germline CDR1 is LNHDA and CDR2 is SQIVND (reference sequence). The CDR3 spans 16 residues. Germline trimming cut 7 bases from V and 0 bases from J; bases unmatched to any gene: 9. The whole variable domain, remainder taken from reference TRBV19 and TRBJ2-1, is DGGITQSPKYLFRKEGQNVTLSCEQNLNHDAMYWYRQDPGQGLRLIYYSQIVNDFQKGDIAEGYSVSREKKESFPLTVTSAQKNPTAFYLCASTSGGGRSYNEQFFGPGTRLTVL.

A remark on this clonotype: Because the CDR3 is missing its conserved closing phenylalanine or tryptophan, this is likely a read error. V is TRBV7-9 and J is TRBJ1-2, with TRBD1 identical over 9 bases. The V gene's germline CDR1 is SEHNR and CDR2 FQNEAQ (reference sequence). This CDR3 has 13 amino acids. The ends lost 6 bases at V and 10 bases at J; junction bases unmatched: 9. CDR3 protein: CASRRGTGSDYTV. As DNA, the CDR3 is TGTGCCAGCAGGCGCGGGACAGGGAGTGACTACACCGTC.

This clonotype was counted at least ten times. This chain links TRBV5-4 with TRBJ2-7, with a possible D match to TRBD2 (6 bases). The CDR3 sequence is 14 residues long. V was cut by 2 bases and J by 0 bases, with 9 bases left in between. Per the germline V gene, CDR1 is SGHNT and CDR2 is YYREEE (reference sequence). The CDR3 DNA sequence: TGTGCCAGCAGCTTTGATAGCGGCTCCTACGAGCAGTACTTC. Amino acids: CASSFDSGSYEQYF.

This chain links TRBV10-3 with TRBJ1-2; D call uncertain. Germline loops: CDR1 ENHRY, CDR2 SYGVKD. CDR3 length: 12 residues. Trimming cost V 9 bases and J 2 bases, with 10 bases left between them. This CDR3 reads CAIRRENYGYTF. Written as DNA, the CDR3 is TGTGCCATTCGGAGAGAAAACTATGGCTACACCTTC.

The chain carries TRBV7-9 and TRBJ1-2, with no clear D. The CDR3 length is 13 residues. With 5 bases removed from V and 3 bases from J, the gap between germline ends came to 10 bases. The V gene's germline CDR1 is SEHNR and CDR2 FQNEAQ (reference sequence). CDR3 residues: CASSPMRDYGYTF. The CDR3 nucleotides read TGTGCCAGCAGCCCTATGCGGGACTATGGCTACACCTTC.

This clonotype was observed many times. The chain uses TRBV20-1 and TRBJ2-7; D unclear. Germline loops: CDR1 DFQATT, CDR2 SNEGSKA (reference sequence). V was shortened by 0 bases and J by 6 bases, with 21 bases between the two germline ends. The CDR3 has 16 residues. CDR3 sequence: CSARDLLPSSGLEQYF. CDR3 nucleotides: TGCAGTGCTAGAGATCTCTTGCCCAGCTCCGGTCTCGAGCAGTACTTC.

The rearrangement links TRBV29-1 to TRBJ2-7; TRBD2 matches at 9 bases. The CDR3 spans 13 residues. V gave up 4 bases and J gave up 3 bases; unmatched junction bases: 4. Germline V gene sequence: CDR1 SQVTM, CDR2 ANQGSEA. In DNA form, the CDR3 reads TGCAGCGTTGCGCGGGAGGGCGGCTACGAGCAGTACTTC. It is translated as CSVAREGGYEQYF.

Remarks on this clonotype: A junction boundary mismatches the germline segment, possibly from a read error. This chain links TRBV19 with TRBJ2-3, with D possibly being TRBD1 (6 bases). Germline CDR1 and CDR2: LNHDA and SQIVND (reference sequence). This CDR3 has 16 amino acids. CDR3 protein: CASSESGHGSTDTQYF. CDR3 DNA sequence: TGTGCCAGTAGTGAATCGGGACATGGCAGCACAGATACGCAGTACTTT.

The gene calls are TRBV15 and TRBJ2-1, with D maybe TRBD2 (6 bases). Germline V gene lookup returns CDR1 LNHNV and CDR2 YYDKDF (reference sequence). Trimming removed 0 bases from V and 10 bases from J, with 13 bases in between. There are 14 residues in the CDR3. CDR3 DNA sequence: TGTGCCACCAGCAGAGATTTAGGGGACTCGGAGCAGTTCTTC. Translation gives CATSRDLGDSEQFF.

CDR3 region: CSARPQVEETQYF. The CDR3 DNA follows: TGCAGTGCTAGGCCCCAGGTCGAAGAGACCCAGTACTTC. This chain connects TRBV20-1 to TRBJ2-5; D remains unclear. Germline V gene data show CDR1 as DFQATT and CDR2 as SNEGSKA (reference sequence). The CDR3 runs 13 residues. V shed 3 bases and J shed 3 bases, with 11 bases lying between them.

This chain joins TRBV24-1 and TRBJ2-7, with 8 bases identical to TRBD1. Germline lookup yields CDR1 KGHDR and CDR2 SFDVKD. The CDR3 has 13 amino acids. Trimming at V came to 9 bases and at J to 2 bases, leaving 5 bases not matched to a gene. CDR3 amino acids: CATGGQEPYEQYF. The CDR3, as DNA: TGTGCCACCGGGGGACAGGAACCCTACGAGCAGTACTTC.

The rearrangement uses TRBV3-1 and TRBJ2-7; TRBD2 matches 8 bases. Germline V gene sequence: CDR1 LGHDT, CDR2 YNNKEL (reference sequence). Germline trimming cut 6 bases from V and 3 bases from J; bases unmatched to any gene: 16. The CDR3 has 17 residues. The DNA of the CDR3 is TGTGCCAGCAGTCGCACGGCCTTAGCGGGGAGCAACTACGAGCAGTACTTC. Protein sequence: CASSRTALAGSNYEQYF.

This clonotype was observed a few times. This chain uses TRBV20-1 with TRBJ1-1; D is possibly TRBD1 (5 bases). V was clipped by 5 bases and J by 0 bases, with 10 bases between them. Germline V lookup: CDR1 DFQATT, CDR2 SNEGSKA (reference sequence). This CDR3 has 13 amino acids. The CDR3 reads CSAGTVLNTEAFF. The CDR3, as DNA: TGCAGTGCTGGGACGGTCCTGAACACTGAAGCTTTCTTT.

This clonotype was seen a handful of times. The V gene is TRBV2, the J gene TRBJ2-7, with 7 bases lining up with TRBD2. In germline, CDR1 is SNHLY, CDR2 FYNNEI. The CDR3 has 13 residues. V dropped 3 bases and J dropped 5; count of bases not matched to a gene: 4. CDR3 region: CASSERTRNEQYF. The CDR3 DNA follows: TGTGCCAGCAGTGAGAGGACTAGGAACGAGCAGTACTTC.

This chain connects TRBV7-3 to TRBJ1-1; D uncertain. The CDR3 is 13 residues long. Germline V lookup: CDR1 SGHTA, CDR2 FQGTGA. The V and J ends lost 5 bases and 1 base respectively, with 8 bases between them. CDR3 in amino acids: CASSVQQNTEAFF. In DNA, the CDR3 is TGTGCCAGCAGCGTCCAGCAGAACACTGAAGCTTTCTTT.

CDR3 in DNA: TGTGCCAGCAGTATAGACCAGGGAGGAGGCGAGCAGTACTTC. Amino acid sequence: CASSIDQGGGEQYF. The chain carries TRBV2 and TRBJ2-7, with D possibly being TRBD2 (6 bases). The germline V gene encodes CDR1 SNHLY and CDR2 FYNNEI. The CDR3 sequence is 14 residues long. V lost 5 bases and J lost 6, with 17 bases in between.

Only a few counts were recorded for this clonotype. V usage is TRBV9 and J usage is TRBJ2-1; 11 nucleotides agree with TRBD2. Germline CDR1 reads SGDLS; CDR2 reads YYNGEE. The ends lost 0 bases at V and 14 bases at J; junction bases unmatched: 10. The length of the CDR3 is 15 residues. CDR3 DNA sequence: TGTGCCAGCAGCGTAGAGCCCCTTAGCGGGGGGGGGGAGTTCTTC. Its protein product is CASSVEPLSGGGEFF.

Note on this clonotype: This could be a read error, since a much larger clone is one nucleotide away. A read error is likely, as this CDR3 ends without the conserved phenylalanine or tryptophan. The V and J genes are TRBV28 and TRBJ1-2, with D hard to call. This CDR3 has 14 amino acids. Germline CDR1 is MDHEN and CDR2 is SYDVKM. V dropped 5 bases and J dropped 4 bases, with 14 bases sitting between them. In DNA, the CDR3 is TGTGCCAGCAGTCCGCGCGGACGTGGCTATGGCTACACCTCC. As protein: CASSPRGRGYGYTS.

The CDR3 DNA sequence: TGTGCCAGCAGGGCGACAGTAGCTAATGAAAAACTGTTTTTT. It codes for CASRATVANEKLFF. The chain is built from TRBV7-9 and TRBJ1-4, with D perhaps matching TRBD1 (5 bases). V was trimmed by 6 bases and J by 3 bases, leaving 11 bases between them. This CDR3 comprises 14 residues. Germline V lookup: CDR1 SEHNR, CDR2 FQNEAQ (reference sequence).

V is TRBV2 and J is TRBJ2-5, with TRBD1 as a possible D gene (5 bases). V lost 6 bases and J 5 bases, leaving 13 bases between the germline ends. Per the germline V gene, CDR1 is SNHLY and CDR2 is FYNNEI. This CDR3 is 13 amino acids long. CDR3 in amino acids: CASSLGRAETQYF. The CDR3, as DNA: TGTGCCAGCAGCTTGGGCAGGGCCGAGACCCAGTACTTC.

About this clonotype: A much bigger clone sits one base away, suggesting this may be a read error. The genes are TRBV20-1 and TRBJ1-1; D is uncertain. The CDR3 runs 12 residues. The V gene's germline CDR1 is DFQATT and CDR2 SNEGSKA (reference sequence). The V and J ends lost 8 bases and 13 bases respectively, with 23 bases between them. The CDR3 spells CSSQNNRMKLFF. Written as DNA, the CDR3 is TGCAGTTCTCAAAATAATCGTATGAAGCTTTTCTTT.

This clonotype was observed many times. The V call is TRBV12-3 or TRBV12-4, the J call TRBJ2-3; D perhaps matches TRBD1 (5 bases). The V and J ends lost 5 bases and 2 bases respectively, with 17 bases between them. The CDR3 extends over 16 amino acids. DNA for the CDR3: TGTGCCAGCAGTCCGGACACGTTTGGGCCCACAGATACGCAGTATTTT. This encodes CASSPDTFGPTDTQYF.

The V gene is TRBV2, the J gene TRBJ2-2, with D possibly matching TRBD2 (7 bases). From germline, CDR1 is SNHLY and CDR2 FYNNEI. Trimming removed 10 bases from V and 4 bases from J, with 19 bases in between. This CDR3 contains 15 residues. CDR3 bases: TGTGCCACCGAGGGGGGGGCAGAAGGCACCGGGGAGCTGTTTTTT. Its translation: CATEGGAEGTGELFF.

This chain joins TRBV20-1 and TRBJ2-3; TRBD2 is a possible D gene (6 bases). Germline assignment: CDR1 DFQATT and CDR2 SNEGSKA (reference sequence). Trimming removed 3 bases from V and 1 base from J, with 14 bases in between. This CDR3 spans 15 amino acids. This CDR3 is CSARLPGLRTDTQYF. As DNA, the CDR3 is TGCAGTGCTAGGTTACCGGGACTCCGCACAGATACGCAGTATTTT.